This TCR beta chain is from a study of blood T cell repertoires in COVID-19. Some clones are missing from TCRdb's copy, which holds only in-frame ones; the method was immunoSEQ multiplex PCR. The table records approximately 200,000 clones, about four fifths of them present only once. Source material: PBMCs or T cells enriched from blood (not recorded which). The receptor was isolated from a man aged 40-55 years who had recovered from COVID-19.

The CDR3 loop is CASSLSSGGTYEQYF. In DNA form, the CDR3 reads TGTGCCAGCAGTTTATCTTCGGGAGGGACCTACGAGCAGTACTTC. V is TRBV27 and J is TRBJ2-7; 8 nucleotides match TRBD2. This CDR3 region has 15 residues. In germline, CDR1 is MNHEY, CDR2 SMNVEV (reference sequence). The J segment lost 2 bases and the V segment lost 0 bases, leaving 3 bases of the junction unmatched.